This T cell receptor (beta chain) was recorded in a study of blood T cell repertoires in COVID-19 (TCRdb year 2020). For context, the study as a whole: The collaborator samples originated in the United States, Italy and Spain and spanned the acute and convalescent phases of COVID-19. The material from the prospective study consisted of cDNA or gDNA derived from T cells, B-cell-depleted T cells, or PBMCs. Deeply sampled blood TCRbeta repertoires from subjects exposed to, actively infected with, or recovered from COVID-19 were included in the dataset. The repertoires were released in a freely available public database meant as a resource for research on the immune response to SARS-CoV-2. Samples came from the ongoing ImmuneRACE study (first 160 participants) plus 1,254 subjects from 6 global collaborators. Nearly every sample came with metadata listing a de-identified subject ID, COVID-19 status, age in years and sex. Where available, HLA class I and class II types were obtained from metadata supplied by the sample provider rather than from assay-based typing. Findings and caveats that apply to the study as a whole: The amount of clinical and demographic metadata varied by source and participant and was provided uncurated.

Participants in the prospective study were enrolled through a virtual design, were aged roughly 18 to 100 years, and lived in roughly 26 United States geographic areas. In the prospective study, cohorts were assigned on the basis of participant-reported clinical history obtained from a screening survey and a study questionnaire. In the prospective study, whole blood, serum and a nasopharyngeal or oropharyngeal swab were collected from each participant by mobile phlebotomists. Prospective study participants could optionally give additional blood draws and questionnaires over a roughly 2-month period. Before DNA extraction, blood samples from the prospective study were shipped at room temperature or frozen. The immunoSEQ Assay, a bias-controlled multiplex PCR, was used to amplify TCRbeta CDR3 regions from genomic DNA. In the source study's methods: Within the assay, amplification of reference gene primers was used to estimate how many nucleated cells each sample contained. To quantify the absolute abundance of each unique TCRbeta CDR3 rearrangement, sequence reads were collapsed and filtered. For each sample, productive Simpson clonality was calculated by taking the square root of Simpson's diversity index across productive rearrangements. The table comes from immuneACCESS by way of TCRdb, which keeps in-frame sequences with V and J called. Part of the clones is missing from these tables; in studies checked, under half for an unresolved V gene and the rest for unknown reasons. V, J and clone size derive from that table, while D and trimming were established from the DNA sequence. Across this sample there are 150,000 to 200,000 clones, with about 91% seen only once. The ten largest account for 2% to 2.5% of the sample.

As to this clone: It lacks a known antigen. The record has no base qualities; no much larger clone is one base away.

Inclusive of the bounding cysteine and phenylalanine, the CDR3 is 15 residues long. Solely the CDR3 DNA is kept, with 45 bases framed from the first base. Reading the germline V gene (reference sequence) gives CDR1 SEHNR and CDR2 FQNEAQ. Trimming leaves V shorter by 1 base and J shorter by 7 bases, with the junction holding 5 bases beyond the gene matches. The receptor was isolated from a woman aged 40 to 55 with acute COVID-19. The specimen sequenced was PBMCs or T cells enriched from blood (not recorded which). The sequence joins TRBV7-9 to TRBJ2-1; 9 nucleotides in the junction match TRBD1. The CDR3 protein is CASSLVTGGSNEQFF. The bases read TGTGCCAGCAGCTTAGTGACAGGGGGTTCGAATGAGCAGTTCTTC.